The subject of this entry is one T cell receptor (beta chain). Its antigen is not known. The data derive from a study of T cells expressing NK-cell markers. Study background: It was sorted CD3+CD56+NKG2C+, CD3+CD56+NKG2C- and CD3+CD56-NKG2C+ T cells that supplied the TCR beta repertoires.

UMIs accompanied the 5'RACE template switching by which TCR beta cDNA was made. Reprocessing the 5' RACE reads, TCRdb reports a single entry for every CDR3 protein and omits DNA. The sample holds approximately 420,000 distinct CDR3 sequences. General study points: In a handful of donors, dominant clonotypes made up roughly 28.3-65% of CD3+CD56-NKG2C+ cells.

The germline V gene has CDR1 SGDLS and CDR2 YYNGEE. The CDR3 has 16 residues. The chain carries TRBV9 and TRBJ2-1. This TCR was sampled from a woman aged 50 to 65 in good health. Material: blood T cells: a sorted CD56 or NKG2C T cell subset, CD4+ or CD8+ T cells, or bulk PBMC T cells (not recorded which). Here the CDR3 reads CASSVGKRSWSNEQFF.